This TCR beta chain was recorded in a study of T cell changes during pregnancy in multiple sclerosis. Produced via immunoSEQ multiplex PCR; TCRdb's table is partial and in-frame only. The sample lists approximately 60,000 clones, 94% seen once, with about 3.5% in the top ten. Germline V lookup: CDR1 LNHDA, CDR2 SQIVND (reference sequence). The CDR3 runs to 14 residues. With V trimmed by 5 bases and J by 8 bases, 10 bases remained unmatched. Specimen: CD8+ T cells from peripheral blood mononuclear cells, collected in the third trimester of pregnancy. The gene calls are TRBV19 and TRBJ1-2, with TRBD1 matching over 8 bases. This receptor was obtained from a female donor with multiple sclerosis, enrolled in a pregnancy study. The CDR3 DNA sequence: TGTGCCAGTAGTCCTCGGACAGGGACGAAAGGCTACACCTTC. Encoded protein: CASSPRTGTKGYTF. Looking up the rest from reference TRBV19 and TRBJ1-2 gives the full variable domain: DGGITQSPKYLFRKEGQNVTLSCEQNLNHDAMYWYRQDPGQGLRLIYYSQIVNDFQKGDIAEGYSVSREKKESFPLTVTSAQKNPTAFYLCASSPRTGTKGYTFGSGTRLTVV.